This T cell receptor (beta chain) was captured in a study of identical twins. Study results and caveats: Twin-shared out-of-frame alpha sequences showed excess low generation probability. The degree of excess twin sharing was weaker in beta out-of-frame sequences. Insertion counts were lower in abundant cord blood beta clonotypes, a trend that memory repertoires did not show.

In its sample, this clonotype was seen once. The antigen remains unidentified. The germline V and J ends were trimmed by 9 bases and 6 bases, with 15 bases remaining between them. Germline values: CDR1 LNHDA, CDR2 SQIVND (reference sequence). The CDR3 sequence is 12 residues long. Each cDNA held unique molecular identifiers, and template switching gave it a universal primer site. TCRdb re-analysed the 5' RACE reads in MiXCR, keeping a single row per CDR3 protein. The sample consists of fewer than 650,000 distinct CDR3 sequences, approximately 10% of them appearing once. The same data also contributed to another study, on yellow fever vaccine responses in identical twins.

This TCR derives from a woman younger than 30 in good health. This sequence joins TRBV19 and TRBJ2-7, with a tentative D call TRBD1 (6 bases). The material sequenced was PBMCs. This chain's CDR3 is CASQTGWGEQYF. CDR3 DNA sequence: TGTGCCAGCCAGACAGGATGGGGCGAGCAGTACTTC.